This T cell receptor (beta chain) was recorded in a study of T cell repertoires in cytomegalovirus infection. About the study: It can be stated that public TCR beta signatures indicated CMV infection as well as a matching HLA type. Broader study findings: Ex vivo, HLA-C-restricted CMV-specific TCR beta clonotypes prevailed over the rest of the response. The cumulative frequency of public TCR beta families identified carriers of CMV plus the relevant HLA.

There are many counts of this clonotype. Its antigen is not identified. MiXCR, applied by TCRdb to the reads, yields one record per CDR3 protein. This sample has 450,000 to 550,000 distinct CDR3 sequences; approximately 15% occur once, and the top ten carry roughly 25%. Germline-derived CDR1 and CDR2 are SGHVS and FNYEAQ. The V gene lost 5 bases and the J gene lost 6 bases, with 14 bases spanning the gap. The CDR3 is made up of 14 amino acids. This TCR was recovered from a human donor in good health (CMV status not recorded). Some clones in this sample may be carry-over from other donors' samples. V usage is TRBV7-6 and J usage is TRBJ2-1; maybe TRBD2 (5 bases). Sequenced sample: CD8+ T cells from PBMCs. In nucleotides, the CDR3 is TGTGCCAGCAGCCCCCGCCCGGCGGGCAATGAGCAGTTCTTC. Its translation is CASSPRPAGNEQFF.